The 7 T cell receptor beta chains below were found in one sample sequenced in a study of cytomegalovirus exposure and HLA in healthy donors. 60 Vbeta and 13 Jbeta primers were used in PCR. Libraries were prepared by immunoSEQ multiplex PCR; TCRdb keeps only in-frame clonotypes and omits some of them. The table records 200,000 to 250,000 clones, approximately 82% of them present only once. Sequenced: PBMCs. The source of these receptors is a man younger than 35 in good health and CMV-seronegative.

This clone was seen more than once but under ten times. This chain's CDR3 is CASSLPSGTGAEQYF. The CDR3 coding sequence is TGTGCCAGCAGTCTACCGTCCGGGACAGGGGCCGAGCAGTACTTC. This chain connects TRBV6-1 to TRBJ2-7; 10 positions match TRBD1. The CDR3 covers 15 residues. After removal of 5 bases from V and 6 bases from J, the junction contained 10 bases not matched to a gene. The germline gives CDR1 MNHNS, CDR2 SASEGT.

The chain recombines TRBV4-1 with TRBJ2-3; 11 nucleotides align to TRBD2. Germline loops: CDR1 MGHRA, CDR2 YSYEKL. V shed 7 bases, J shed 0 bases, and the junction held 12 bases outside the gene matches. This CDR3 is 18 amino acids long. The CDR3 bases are TGCGCCAGCACAAGAGGACTAGCGGGTAGATCTAGCACAGATACGCAGTATTTT. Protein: CASTRGLAGRSSTDTQYF.

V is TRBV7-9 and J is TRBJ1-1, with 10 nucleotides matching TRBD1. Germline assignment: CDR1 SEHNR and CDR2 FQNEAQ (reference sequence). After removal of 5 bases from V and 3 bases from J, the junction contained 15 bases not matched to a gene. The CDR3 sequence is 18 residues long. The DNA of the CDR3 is TGTGCCAGCAGCGGCGCCCCTCCGGGACAGGGGATCGACACTGAAGCTTTCTTT. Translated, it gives CASSGAPPGQGIDTEAFF. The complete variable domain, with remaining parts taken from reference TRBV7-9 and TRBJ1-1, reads DTGVSQNPRHKITKRGQNVTFRCDPISEHNRLYWYRQTLGQGPEFLTYFQNEAQLEKSRLLSDRFSAERPKGSFSTLEIQRTEQGDSAMYLCASSGAPPGQGIDTEAFFGQGTRLTVV.

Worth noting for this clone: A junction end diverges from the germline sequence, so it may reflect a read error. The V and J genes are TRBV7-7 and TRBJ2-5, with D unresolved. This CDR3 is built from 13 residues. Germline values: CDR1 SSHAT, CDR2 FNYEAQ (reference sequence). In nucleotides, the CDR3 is TGTGCTAGCAGCTCCCTGCAGGAAGAGACCCAGTACTTC. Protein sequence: CASSSLQEETQYF.

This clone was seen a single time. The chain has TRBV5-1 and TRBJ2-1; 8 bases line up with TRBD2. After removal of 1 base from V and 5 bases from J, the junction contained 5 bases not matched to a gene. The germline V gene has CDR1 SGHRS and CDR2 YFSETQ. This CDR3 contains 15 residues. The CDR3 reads CASSLSGSFDNEQFF. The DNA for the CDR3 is TGCGCCAGCAGCTTGAGCGGGAGTTTCGACAATGAGCAGTTCTTC.

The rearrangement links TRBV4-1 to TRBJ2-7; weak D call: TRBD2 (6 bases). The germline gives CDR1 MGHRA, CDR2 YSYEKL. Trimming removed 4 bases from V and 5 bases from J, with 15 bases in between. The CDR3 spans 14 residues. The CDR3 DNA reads TGCGCCAGCAGCCTCGAGGTAGCGGTTGACGAGCAGTACTTC. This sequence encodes CASSLEVAVDEQYF.

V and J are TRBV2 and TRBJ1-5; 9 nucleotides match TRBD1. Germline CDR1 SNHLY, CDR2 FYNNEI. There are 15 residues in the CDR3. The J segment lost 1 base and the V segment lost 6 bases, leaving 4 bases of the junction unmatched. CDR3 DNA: TGTGCCAGCAGGGGGACAGGGATGAGCAATCAGCCCCAGCATTTT. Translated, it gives CASRGTGMSNQPQHF.